Shown below are 6 T cell receptor beta chains from a single sample sequenced in a study of regulatory T cells in long-lasting Graves disease. Arm-PCR of CDR3 regions with iRepertoire HTBI primers generated TCR beta libraries. One entry per CDR3 protein, called by TCRdb with MiXCR from the multiplex PCR reads. The table records about 310,000 distinct CDR3 sequences, roughly 21% of them present only once. Time point reported: persistent/refractory GD, antithyroid drugs over 5 years with positive TRAb. The TCR library was made from RNA extracted from PBMCs. The source material was peripheral blood mononuclear cells (PBMCs), sampled when the disease was refractory, from a patient treated with antithyroid drugs. These receptors were taken from a female donor with Graves disease.

This clonotype appeared a few times. The rearrangement links TRBV7-8 to TRBJ2-1, with a possible D match to TRBD1 (5 bases). The CDR3 consists of 16 residues. The V end was cut by 2 bases, the J end by 8 bases, with 19 bases between. Per the germline V gene, CDR1 is SGHVS and CDR2 is FQNEAQ. The CDR3 loop reads CASSLSGRAIGDEQFF. The DNA for the CDR3 is TGTGCCAGCAGCTTATCAGGCAGGGCGATTGGGGATGAGCAGTTCTTC.

This clonotype appeared a few times. Here the CDR3 reads CASSPPQGNTEAFF. For the CDR3, the DNA is TGTGCCAGCAGCCCCCCACAGGGGAACACTGAAGCTTTCTTT. This chain uses TRBV9 with TRBJ1-1; TRBD1 might be the D (6 bases). The V and J ends lost 4 bases and 1 base respectively, with 11 bases between them. The V gene's germline CDR1 is SGDLS and CDR2 YYNGEE. This CDR3 contains 14 residues.

Concerning this clonotype itself: A much larger clone differs by one base, so this may be a read error. This sequence joins TRBV6-1 and TRBJ2-7, with D possibly called TRBD1 or TRBD2 (6 bases each). CDR3 length: 13 amino acids. The germline CDR1 and CDR2 sequences are MNHNS and SASEGT. CDR3 amino acids: CATEGESDYKQYF. CDR3 in DNA: TGTGCCACGGAGGGGGAGTCAGACTACAAGCAGTACTTC.

This clonotype was observed many times. The chain joins TRBV2 to TRBJ2-2; 7 bases are a match to TRBD1. Germline V gives CDR1 SNHLY, CDR2 FYNNEI. Losses at the gene ends were 4 bases for V and 3 bases for J; bases not matched to a gene: 5. The CDR3 extends over 15 amino acids. In nucleotides, the CDR3 is TGTGCCAGCAGTGGACAGGGATTAGACACCGGGGAGCTGTTTTTT. Translating it yields CASSGQGLDTGELFF.

The chain employs TRBV7-2 and TRBJ2-5, with 7 bases matching TRBD1. The ends lost 2 bases at V and 0 bases at J; junction bases unmatched: 3. The CDR3 spans 15 residues. The germline V gene encodes CDR1 SGHTA and CDR2 FQGNSA. CDR3 region: CASSLNRGHQETQYF. The CDR3, as DNA: TGTGCCAGCAGCTTAAACAGGGGCCACCAAGAGACCCAGTACTTC.

A few counts support this clonotype. J is TRBJ2-2 and V is TRBV19, with 10 positions matching TRBD1. This CDR3 spans 15 amino acids. The germline gives CDR1 LNHDA, CDR2 SQIVND (reference sequence). V shed 3 bases, J shed 7 bases, and the junction held 5 bases outside the gene matches. CDR3 protein: CASSIRGQGIGELFF. The CDR3 region has the DNA TGTGCCAGTAGTATCCGGGGACAGGGGATCGGGGAGCTGTTTTTT.